This TCR beta chain is drawn from a study of graft-versus-host responses after intestinal transplantation. Study-level points and caveats: The study associated peak circulating GvH clone levels with early post-transplant HvG declines.

As concerns this clone: Its antigen remains unknown.

Some clones are missing from TCRdb's copy, which holds only in-frame ones; the method was immunoSEQ multiplex PCR. The sample carries about 110,000 clones, roughly 86% recorded once. V gave up 5 bases and J gave up 7 bases, with 20 bases separating them. Germline V gene sequence: CDR1 SEHNR, CDR2 FQNEAQ (reference sequence). The CDR3 loop spans 15 amino acids. Sequencing used unstimulated CD4+ T cells sorted from spleen or lymph node cells, obtained before transplant. This sequence joins TRBV7-9 and TRBJ1-1; D uncertain. The TCR sequence derives from a human donor who was the organ donor for an intestinal transplant. This CDR3 is CASSRDFGDGNEAFF. CDR3 nucleotide sequence: TGTGCCAGCAGCCGAGATTTTGGGGATGGTAATGAAGCTTTCTTT.